This T cell receptor beta chain derives from a study of blood T cell repertoires in COVID-19 (dated by TCRdb to 2020 to 2021). About the study as a whole: Collaborator samples came from the United States, Italy and Spain and covered acute and convalescent phases of COVID-19. The material from the prospective study consisted of cDNA or gDNA derived from T cells, B-cell-depleted T cells, or PBMCs. Nearly every sample came with metadata listing a de-identified subject ID, COVID-19 status, age in years and sex. HLA class I and class II types, where available, came from metadata supplied by the sample provider rather than from assay-based typing. A freely available public database, intended as a resource for researchers studying the immune response to SARS-CoV-2, is where the repertoires were released. Samples were obtained from the ongoing ImmuneRACE study (first 160 participants) and from 1,254 subjects provided by 6 global collaborators. The dataset comprised deeply sampled blood TCRbeta repertoires from subjects exposed to, actively infected with, or recovered from COVID-19.

The study at large found these results: Clinical and demographic metadata were provided uncurated, with the amount varying by source and participant.

Each collaborating institution followed its own protocols to collect whole blood in K2EDTA tubes. For TCRbeta analysis, collaborator samples were shipped as frozen whole blood, as isolated PBMCs, or as DNA extracted from either sample type. TCRbeta CDR3 regions were amplified from genomic DNA using the immunoSEQ Assay, a bias-controlled multiplex PCR. The authors' analysis ran thus. The number of nucleated cells in each sample was estimated from the amplification of reference gene primers within the assay. Sequence reads were collapsed and filtered to measure the absolute abundance of every unique TCRbeta CDR3 rearrangement. For each sample, productive Simpson clonality was calculated as the square root of Simpson's diversity index over productive rearrangements. Here the immuneACCESS table is served through TCRdb, limited to in-frame sequences with V and J called. Missing clones are a known gap in these copies; in checked studies unresolved V genes cover under half, and the rest lacks a known reason. V and J calls and clone size come straight from that table; D and trimming were deduced from the DNA. Across this sample there are 120,000 or so clones, with roughly 80% seen only once. The top ten constitute roughly 6.2% of the sample.

A word on this clone: Its antigen remains unidentified. The germline gene is not matched at one end of the junction; a read error may be the cause.

The CDR3 covers 12 residues, taking in both the cysteine and the phenylalanine. Here the CDR3 DNA is all that survives: 36 bases in frame from base 1. CDR1 and CDR2 were assigned from the germline V gene as SGHAT and FQNNGV. This sequence was found in a man aged 70 or older with acute or convalescent COVID-19. The specimen was peripheral blood. Recombination connected TRBV11-2 to TRBJ2-7; a tentative D call is TRBD1 (6 bases match). The base sequence is TGTGCCAGCAGCTCAGACAGGTCTAAGCATTACTTC. This translates into CASSSDRSKHYF.